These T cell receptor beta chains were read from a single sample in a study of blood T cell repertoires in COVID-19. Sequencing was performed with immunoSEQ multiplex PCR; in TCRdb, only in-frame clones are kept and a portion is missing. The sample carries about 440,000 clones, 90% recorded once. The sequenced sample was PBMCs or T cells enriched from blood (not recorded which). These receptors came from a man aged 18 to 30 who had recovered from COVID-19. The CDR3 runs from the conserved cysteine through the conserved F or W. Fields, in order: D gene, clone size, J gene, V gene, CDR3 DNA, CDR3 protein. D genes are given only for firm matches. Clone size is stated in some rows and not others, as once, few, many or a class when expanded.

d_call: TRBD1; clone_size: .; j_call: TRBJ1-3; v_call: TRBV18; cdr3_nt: TGTGCCAGCTCGGAGACAGGGGAGGACGGAAACACCATATATTTT; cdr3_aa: CASSETGEDGNTIYF
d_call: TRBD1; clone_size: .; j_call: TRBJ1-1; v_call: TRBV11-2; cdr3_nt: TGTGCCAGCATTCTTTCTAGGTTCCAGGGGGCGGGCACTGAAGCTTTCTTT; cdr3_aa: CASILSRFQGAGTEAFF
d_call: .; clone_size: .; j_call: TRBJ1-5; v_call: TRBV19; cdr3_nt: TGTGCCAGTAGTATCAGGGGAGATCAGCCCCAGCATTTT; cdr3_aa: CASSIRGDQPQHF
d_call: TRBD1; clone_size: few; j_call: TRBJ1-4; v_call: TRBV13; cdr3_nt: TGTGCCAGCAGCGGGAGCAGGGGGAATCGAGAAAAACTGTTTTTT; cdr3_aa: CASSGSRGNREKLFF
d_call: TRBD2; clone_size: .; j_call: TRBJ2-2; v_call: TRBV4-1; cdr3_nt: TGCGCCAGCAGGCCGCTAGCGGGAGGCCCCGGGGAGCTGTTTTTT; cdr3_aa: CASRPLAGGPGELFF
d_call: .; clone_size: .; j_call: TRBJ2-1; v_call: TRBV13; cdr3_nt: TGTGCCAGCAGCTCCGACAACAATGAGCAGTTCTTC; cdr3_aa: CASSSDNNEQFF
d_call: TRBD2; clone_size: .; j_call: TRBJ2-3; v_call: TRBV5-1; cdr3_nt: TGCGCCAGCGGGGAGGGAGAAATTGATACGCAGTATTTT; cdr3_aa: CASGEGEIDTQYF
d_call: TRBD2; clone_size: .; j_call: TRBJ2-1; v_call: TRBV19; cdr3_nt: TGTGCCAGTAGTCTGTGGGGGGGAAACAATGAGCAGTTCTTC; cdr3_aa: CASSLWGGNNEQFF
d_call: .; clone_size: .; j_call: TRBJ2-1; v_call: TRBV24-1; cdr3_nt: TGTGCCACCCGGGTTGAGTTTCCGCTAACGGGTGAGCAGTTCTTC; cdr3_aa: CATRVEFPLTGEQFF
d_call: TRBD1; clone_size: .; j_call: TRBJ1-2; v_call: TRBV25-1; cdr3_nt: TGTGCCAGCAGTGGTTTAGACAGGGGCCAGGGCTACACCTTC; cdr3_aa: CASSGLDRGQGYTF
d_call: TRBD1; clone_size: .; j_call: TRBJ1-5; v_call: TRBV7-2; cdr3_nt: TGTGCCAGCAGCTCCCGGACAGGCACGAATCAGCCCCAGCATTTT; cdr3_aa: CASSSRTGTNQPQHF
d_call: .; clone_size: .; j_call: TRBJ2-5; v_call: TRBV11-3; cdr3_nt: TGTGCCAGCAGCTCCTCCTTCGCCGCGGGGCGCTCGGAGACCCAGTACTTC; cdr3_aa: CASSSSFAAGRSETQYF
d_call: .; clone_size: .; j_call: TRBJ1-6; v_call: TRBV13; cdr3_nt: TGTGCCAGCAGCTTAACGGGGAGGGCGGATTCACCCCTCCACTTT; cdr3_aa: CASSLTGRADSPLHF
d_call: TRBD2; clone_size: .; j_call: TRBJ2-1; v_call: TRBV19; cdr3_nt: TGTGCCAGTAGTATCCAAGCGGGGCCCTACAATGAGCAGTTCTTC; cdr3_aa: CASSIQAGPYNEQFF
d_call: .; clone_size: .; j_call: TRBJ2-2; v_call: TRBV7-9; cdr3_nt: TGTGCCAGCAGCTTAAAGGACAGATACAGGAACACCGGGGAGCTGTTTTTT; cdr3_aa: CASSLKDRYRNTGELFF
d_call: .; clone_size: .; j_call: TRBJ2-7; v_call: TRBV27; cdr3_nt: TGTGCCAGCAGTTTATCAGGGAGCTCCTACGAGCAGTACTTC; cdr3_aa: CASSLSGSSYEQYF
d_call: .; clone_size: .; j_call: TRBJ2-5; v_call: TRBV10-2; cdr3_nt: TGCGCCAGCAGTGTGAGGCGAGATGAGACCCAGTACTTC; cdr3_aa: CASSVRRDETQYF
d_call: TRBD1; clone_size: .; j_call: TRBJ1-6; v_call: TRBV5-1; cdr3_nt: TGCGCCAGCCAGGACAGGCGGCCTAACATATATAATTCACCCCTCCACTTT; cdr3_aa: CASQDRRPNIYNSPLHF
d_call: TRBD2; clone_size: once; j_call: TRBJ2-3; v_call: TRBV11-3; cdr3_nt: TGTGCCAGCAGCGCCCGGACTAGTGATACGCAGTATTTT; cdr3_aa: CASSARTSDTQYF
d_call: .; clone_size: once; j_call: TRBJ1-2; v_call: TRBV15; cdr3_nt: TGTGCCACCAGCAGAGATAGAGAAAACTATGGCTACACCTTC; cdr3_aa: CATSRDRENYGYTF
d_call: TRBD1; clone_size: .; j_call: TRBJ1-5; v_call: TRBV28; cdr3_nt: TGTGCCAGCAGTCCCCCAACAGGGGATCAGCCCCAGCATTTT; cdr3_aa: CASSPPTGDQPQHF
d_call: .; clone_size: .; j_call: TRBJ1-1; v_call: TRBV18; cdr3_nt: TGTGCCAGCTCACCAGGCAGGCTGAACACTGAAGCTTTCTTT; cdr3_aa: CASSPGRLNTEAFF
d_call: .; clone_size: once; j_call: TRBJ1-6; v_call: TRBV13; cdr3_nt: TGTGCCAGCAGCTTAGTTGGCAGGGGACGGAATTCACCCCTCCACTTT; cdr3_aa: CASSLVGRGRNSPLHF
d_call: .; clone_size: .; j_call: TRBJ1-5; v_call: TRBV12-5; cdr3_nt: TGTGCTAGTGGTTTAAAACTATCTCATCAGCCCCAGCATTTT; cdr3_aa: CASGLKLSHQPQHF
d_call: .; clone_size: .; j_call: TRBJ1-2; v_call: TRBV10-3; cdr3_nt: TGTGCCATCAGTGAGTCGCGGCAGAGTGGTGGCTACACCTTC; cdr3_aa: CAISESRQSGGYTF
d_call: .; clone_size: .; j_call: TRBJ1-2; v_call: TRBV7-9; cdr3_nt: TGTGCCAGCAGCTTGGGGGACTCCCTTAACTATGGCTACACCTTC; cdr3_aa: CASSLGDSLNYGYTF
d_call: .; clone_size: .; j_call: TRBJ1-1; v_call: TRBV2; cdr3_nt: TGTGCCAGCAGTGAAAGCGTGGAAGCTTTCTTT; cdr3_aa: CASSESVEAFF